A single TCR beta chain is shown here with its context. The antigen this receptor binds is unknown. Nothing much larger sits one base from this clone, and base qualities are not available. This entry is derived from a study of blood T cell repertoires in COVID-19 (dated by TCRdb to the early 2020s). Background for the entire study: Collaborator samples came from the United States, Italy and Spain and covered acute and convalescent phases of COVID-19. The material from the prospective study consisted of cDNA or gDNA derived from T cells, B-cell-depleted T cells, or PBMCs. Subjects who had been exposed to COVID-19, were actively infected with it, or had recovered from it provided the deeply sampled blood TCRbeta repertoires that made up the dataset. Samples were obtained from the ongoing ImmuneRACE study (first 160 participants) and from approximately 1,200 subjects provided by 6 global collaborators. A de-identified subject ID, COVID-19 status, age in years and sex were almost always included in the sample metadata. Where HLA class I and class II types were available, the types were taken from metadata supplied by the sample provider, not from assay-based typing. A freely available public database, intended as a resource for researchers studying the immune response to SARS-CoV-2, is where the repertoires were released.

From the germline V gene (reference sequence), CDR1 is GTSNPN and CDR2 is SVGIG. The CDR3, cysteine through phenylalanine, is 15 amino acids long. The entry retains the CDR3 DNA only, 45 bases that are in frame from base 1. Relative to germline, V is 2 bases shorter and J is 1 base shorter, with 11 bases between their ends. The immunoSEQ Assay, a bias-controlled multiplex PCR, was used to amplify TCRbeta CDR3 regions from genomic DNA. The paper's processing steps were these. The number of nucleated cells in each sample was estimated from the amplification of reference gene primers within the assay. To quantify the absolute abundance of each unique TCRbeta CDR3 rearrangement, sequence reads were collapsed and filtered. For each sample, productive Simpson clonality was calculated as the square root of Simpson's diversity index across productive rearrangements. Not all clones reach the TCRdb copy of this immuneACCESS table, which keeps in-frame sequences only. Checked studies attribute under half of the gap to unresolved V genes and leave the rest unexplained. That table furnishes V, J and clone size, whereas the DNA furnished D and trimming. The sample contains about 150,000 clones, about 80% of them found a single time. In total, the top ten clones hold over 2% of the sample.

Results and caveats for the whole study, not just this receptor: The quantity of clinical and demographic metadata differed by source and by participant and was supplied without curation.

Whole blood was collected in K2EDTA tubes by collaborating institutions according to the institutions' own protocols. For TCRbeta analysis, collaborators shipped samples in one of three forms: frozen whole blood, isolated PBMCs, or DNA extracted from either of those sample types. The sequenced sample consisted of peripheral blood. This clonotype was sampled from a man aged 65 to 79 with acute or convalescent COVID-19. The chain joins TRBV30 to TRBJ1-4; the D gene lacks a confident call. The CDR3 sequence is CAWSRDSGTNEKLFF. The bases are TGTGCCTGGAGTCGGGATTCGGGAACTAATGAAAAACTGTTTTTT.